These 30 T cell receptor beta chains share one sample of origin, sequenced in a study of T cell responses to AZD1222 COVID-19 vaccine. Data came from immunoSEQ multiplex PCR; TCRdb stores just in-frame clones and leaves some out. This sample yields under 150,000 clones, of which 80% to 95% are seen a single time; 3% to 4.5% belongs to the top ten. The specimen comprised peripheral blood, sampled 28 days after the second AZD1222 dose. These receptors all come from an adult who received the AZD1222 COVID-19 vaccine.

V usage is TRBV7-9 and J usage is TRBJ2-3, with 10 positions matching TRBD2. V lost 5 bases, J lost 2 bases, and 7 bases stayed unmatched. CDR1 is SEHNR and CDR2 is FQNEAQ in the germline V gene (reference sequence). CDR3 length equals 16 residues. The CDR3 is CASSEVTSGITDTQYF. Written as DNA, the CDR3 is TGTGCCAGCAGCGAAGTAACTAGCGGGATCACAGATACGCAGTATTTT.

The rearrangement joins TRBV3-1 (or the pseudogene TRBV3-2) to TRBJ1-3; D remains ambiguous. V was clipped by 3 bases and J by 0 bases, with 6 bases between them. Germline V gives CDR1 LGHDT, CDR2 YNNKEL (reference sequence). The length of the CDR3 is 14 residues. The CDR3 spells CASSQGFSGNTIYF. The CDR3 coding sequence is TGTGCCAGCAGCCAGGGATTCTCTGGAAACACCATATATTTT.

A single count supports this clone. The chain employs TRBV7-2 and TRBJ1-5, with D unresolved. The CDR3 is 15 residues long. Germline V gene sequence: CDR1 SGHTA, CDR2 FQGNSA. V lost 2 bases and J lost 3, with 11 bases in between. The DNA of the CDR3 is TGTGCCAGCAGCTTATCGGTTAGCGTCAATCAGCCCCAGCATTTT. As protein: CASSLSVSVNQPQHF.

V gene TRBV7-9 combines with J gene TRBJ1-4; D is undetermined. Trimming pared 1 base from V and 4 bases from J, leaving 10 bases between. The germline CDR1 and CDR2 sequences are SEHNR and FQNEAQ (reference sequence). The CDR3 loop spans 15 amino acids. The CDR3 DNA is TGTGCCAGCAGCTTAGGAGTCGTGGATAATGAAAAACTGTTTTTT. It yields the protein CASSLGVVDNEKLFF.

The chain employs TRBV19 and TRBJ1-5, with D hard to call. In germline, CDR1 is LNHDA, CDR2 SQIVND (reference sequence). The CDR3 totals 16 residues. V gave up 5 bases and J gave up 6 bases, with 20 bases separating them. The CDR3 reads CASSPRFGGNVQPQHF. As DNA, the CDR3 is TGTGCCAGTAGTCCCCGTTTCGGAGGGAACGTTCAGCCCCAGCATTTT.

The genes are TRBV2 and TRBJ2-7; D gene uncertain. V was pared by 6 bases and J by 5 bases, with 8 bases between. This CDR3 contains 11 residues. Germline V gene sequence: CDR1 SNHLY, CDR2 FYNNEI. The CDR3 region has the DNA TGTGCCAGCAGCAGAAGCCACGAGCAGTACTTC. Its translation: CASSRSHEQYF.

The rearrangement uses TRBV29-1 and TRBJ2-2; 7 nucleotides align to TRBD2. Germline V lookup: CDR1 SQVTM, CDR2 ANQGSEA. CDR3 length: 15 amino acids. Trimming took 6 bases from V and 4 from J; bases not matched to a gene: 11. CDR3 DNA sequence: TGCAGCGTGGAACCGGGACTAACTATCACCGGGGAGCTGTTTTTT. It is translated as CSVEPGLTITGELFF.

CDR3 DNA: TGTGCCAGCAGTTCTCCCCGGGTCCCGGGGGGGACTGAAGCTTTCTTT. It encodes CASSSPRVPGGTEAFF. V and J are TRBV27 and TRBJ1-1; D perhaps matches TRBD1 (5 bases). The V and J ends lost 4 bases and 5 bases respectively, with 20 bases between them. Germline values: CDR1 MNHEY, CDR2 SMNVEV (reference sequence). This CDR3 contains 16 residues.

CDR3 in DNA: TGTGCCAGCAGCCAAGGAGGGGCCAAGGGCCTTAATGAAAAACTGTTTTTT. This codes for CASSQGGAKGLNEKLFF. This chain connects TRBV3-1 (or the pseudogene TRBV3-2) to TRBJ1-4, with D maybe TRBD1 (5 bases). Germline CDR1 LGHDT, CDR2 YNNKEL (reference sequence). CDR3 length equals 17 residues. Trimming left V 1 base short and J 4 bases short, with 16 bases between.

The CDR3 bases are TGTGCCAGCACCCCCTCGGGGCAGGGGCGGACTAATGAAAAACTGTTTTTT. It is translated as CASTPSGQGRTNEKLFF. V gene TRBV28 combines with J gene TRBJ1-4, with D possibly being TRBD1 (6 bases). The CDR3 is 17 residues long. V lost 7 bases and J lost 2, with 20 bases in between. Germline CDR1 reads MDHEN; CDR2 reads SYDVKM.

This chain links TRBV9 with TRBJ2-2; perhaps TRBD2 as D (6 bases). V lost 4 bases to trimming and J lost 0 bases, with 13 bases between them. The germline V gene has CDR1 SGDLS and CDR2 YYNGEE. The CDR3 is 16 amino acids. CDR3 loop: CASSTNPGANTGELFF. DNA for the CDR3: TGTGCCAGCAGCACCAACCCGGGGGCGAACACCGGGGAGCTGTTTTTT.

The chain employs TRBV28 and TRBJ2-3; no definite D call. V was pared by 5 bases and J by 2 bases, with 11 bases between. The V gene's germline CDR1 is MDHEN and CDR2 SYDVKM. CDR3 length equals 14 residues. The CDR3 spells CASSPDVSTDTQYF. CDR3 in DNA: TGTGCCAGCAGTCCGGATGTATCCACAGATACGCAGTATTTT.

The V and J genes are TRBV5-6 and TRBJ2-1; no definite D call. V was trimmed by 0 bases and J by 4 bases, leaving 11 bases between them. There are 15 residues in the CDR3. In germline, CDR1 is SGHDT, CDR2 YYEEEE. The CDR3 DNA reads as TGTGCCAGCAGCTTGGGGGTCTTACAATACAATGAGCAGTTCTTC. Amino acids: CASSLGVLQYNEQFF.

This chain connects TRBV28 to TRBJ1-1; unclear D gene. This CDR3 is built from 13 residues. V gave up 5 bases and J gave up 0 bases, with 7 bases separating them. Germline CDR1 and CDR2: MDHEN and SYDVKM. The CDR3 DNA follows: TGTGCCAGCAGTGGGCTCGTGAACACTGAAGCTTTCTTT. It encodes CASSGLVNTEAFF.

This sequence joins TRBV6-2 or TRBV6-3 and TRBJ2-3; TRBD2 might be the D (6 bases). CDR1 is MNHEY, CDR2 SVGEGT, per germline. Deletions cut 6 bases from V and 0 bases from J, with 10 bases between. The CDR3 contains 14 residues. CDR3 loop: CASSRAGSTDTQYF. The DNA for the CDR3 is TGTGCCAGCAGCCGAGCGGGCAGCACAGATACGCAGTATTTT.

The V gene is TRBV9, the J gene TRBJ1-1; D gene unclear. Deletions cut 3 bases from V and 0 bases from J, with 6 bases between. The CDR3 runs 13 residues. The germline gives CDR1 SGDLS, CDR2 YYNGEE. DNA for the CDR3: TGTGCCAGCAGCGACGGGCTGAACACTGAAGCTTTCTTT. Its translation is CASSDGLNTEAFF.

The chain joins TRBV6-1 to TRBJ1-2, with D possibly being TRBD1 (6 bases). V lost 1 base to trimming and J lost 4 bases, with 10 bases between them. From germline, CDR1 is MNHNS and CDR2 SASEGT. The CDR3 length is 14 residues. CDR3 sequence reads: CASSEVVRGYGYTF. In DNA form, the CDR3 reads TGTGCCAGCAGTGAAGTGGTCAGGGGCTATGGCTACACCTTC.

This rearrangement joins TRBV28 to TRBJ1-6; 10 positions match TRBD1. V lost 6 bases and J lost 8; bases outside the gene matches: 4. Germline CDR1 reads MDHEN; CDR2 reads SYDVKM. This CDR3 is 14 amino acids long. This CDR3 is CASSRGTGDSPLHF. CDR3 in DNA: TGTGCCAGCAGCCGCGGGACAGGGGATTCACCCCTCCACTTT. The whole variable domain, remainder taken from reference TRBV28 and TRBJ1-6, is DVKVTQSSRYLVKRTGEKVFLECVQDMDHENMFWYRQDPGLGLRLIYFSYDVKMKEKGDIPEGYSVSREKKERFSLILESASTNQTSMYLCASSRGTGDSPLHFGNGTRLTVT.

V is TRBV3-1 (or the pseudogene TRBV3-2) and J is TRBJ2-3, with TRBD2 as a possible D gene (5 bases). The V end was cut by 6 bases, the J end by 1 base, with 11 bases between. This CDR3 spans 14 amino acids. The V gene's germline CDR1 is LGHDT and CDR2 YNNKEL (reference sequence). The CDR3 region has the DNA TGTGCCAGCAGTAACTCAGCGGGCACAGATACGCAGTATTTT. It codes for CASSNSAGTDTQYF.

The chain uses TRBV28 and TRBJ2-1; 12 bases are a match to TRBD2. The CDR3 loop spans 15 amino acids. V shed 5 bases, J shed 4 bases, and the junction held 3 bases outside the gene matches. Germline-derived CDR1 and CDR2 are MDHEN and SYDVKM. The CDR3: CASSRLAGVYNEQFF. In DNA, the CDR3 is TGTGCCAGCAGTAGACTAGCGGGAGTGTACAATGAGCAGTTCTTC.

The V call is TRBV7-9, the J call TRBJ2-3; 8 positions match TRBD1. CDR1 and CDR2 (germline): SEHNR, FQNEAQ (reference sequence). The CDR3 length is 15 residues. The V and J ends lost 4 bases and 3 bases, in that order; junction bases with no gene match: 6. The CDR3 sequence is CASSSRDRMTDTQYF. CDR3 coding DNA: TGTGCCAGCAGCTCGAGGGACAGGATGACAGATACGCAGTATTTT.

This chain links TRBV6-6 with TRBJ1-1, with D maybe TRBD1 (5 bases). The CDR3 extends over 15 amino acids. Looked up from germline, CDR1 is MNHNY and CDR2 is SVGAGI (reference sequence). Deletions cut 7 bases from V and 2 bases from J, with 17 bases between. The CDR3 DNA sequence: TGTGCCAGCAAAACCCCCAATGGGGGTAACACTGAAGCTTTCTTT. Its translation: CASKTPNGGNTEAFF.

The chain carries TRBV19 and TRBJ1-5; tentative D call: TRBD1 (5 bases). Germline CDR1 and CDR2: LNHDA and SQIVND (reference sequence). The CDR3 consists of 16 residues. V shed 2 bases and J shed 5 bases, with 16 bases lying between them. Here the CDR3 reads CASSISGERGHQPQHF. Here the CDR3 DNA reads TGTGCCAGTAGTATATCTGGGGAAAGGGGCCATCAGCCCCAGCATTTT.

The chain links TRBV28 to TRBJ1-2; 7 bases align to TRBD1. V shed 6 bases and J 1 base; nucleotides not matched to a gene: 8. The CDR3 contains 15 residues. Germline V CDR1 and CDR2: MDHEN, SYDVKM. The CDR3 nucleotides read TGTGCCAGCAGGGGGGACAGCCTCCTTAACTATGGCTACACCTTC. It is translated as CASRGDSLLNYGYTF.

The V gene is TRBV28, the J gene TRBJ2-7; TRBD2 might be the D (6 bases). Between the trimmed V and J ends, which lost 6 bases and 4 bases, there was a span of 25 bases. The CDR3 covers 17 residues. Per the germline V gene, CDR1 is MDHEN and CDR2 is SYDVKM. The CDR3 loop reads CASSSASGEKPQYEQYF. Here the CDR3 DNA reads TGTGCCAGCAGCTCCGCGTCGGGGGAGAAACCCCAATACGAGCAGTACTTC.

The chain employs TRBV28 and TRBJ1-1; 8 nucleotides align to TRBD1. The J segment lost 2 bases and the V segment lost 6 bases, leaving 11 bases of the junction unmatched. CDR3 length: 16 residues. CDR1 and CDR2 from the germline V gene are MDHEN and SYDVKM. The CDR3 sequence is CASSTGAGGGNTEAFF. The CDR3 region has the DNA TGTGCCAGCAGCACCGGAGCAGGGGGCGGTAACACTGAAGCTTTCTTT.

This clone occurred once. The V gene is TRBV3-1 (or the pseudogene TRBV3-2), the J gene TRBJ2-7, with D perhaps matching TRBD1 (6 bases). Trimming took off 4 bases at V and 3 bases at J, with 13 bases between the two ends. The CDR3 length is 14 residues. The V gene's germline CDR1 is LGHDT and CDR2 YNNKEL (reference sequence). CDR3 residues: CASSLSLGGYEQYF. Here the CDR3 DNA reads TGTGCCAGCAGCCTTAGCTTAGGGGGCTACGAGCAGTACTTC.

The chain couples TRBV7-9 to TRBJ1-2; 7 positions match TRBD1. V trimming: 6 bases; J trimming: 2 bases; junction bases outside the gene matches: 3. The germline V gene has CDR1 SEHNR and CDR2 FQNEAQ (reference sequence). The CDR3 runs to 13 residues. In DNA form, the CDR3 reads TGTGCCAGCAGGGAAGGGGGCAACTATGGCTACACCTTC. Its translation is CASREGGNYGYTF.

The V gene is TRBV6-5, the J gene TRBJ2-5; D gene ambiguous. CDR1 and CDR2 from the germline V gene are MNHEY and SVGAGI. CDR3 size: 13 residues. With 2 bases removed from V and 3 bases from J, the gap between germline ends came to 7 bases. CDR3 residues: CASSYVGKETQYF. Written as DNA, the CDR3 is TGTGCCAGCAGTTACGTAGGGAAAGAGACCCAGTACTTC.

This rearrangement joins TRBV7-3 to TRBJ2-3, with a weak D call TRBD2 (6 bases). This CDR3 comprises 14 residues. Trimming pared 8 bases from V and 0 bases from J, leaving 12 bases between. Germline V gene sequence: CDR1 SGHTA, CDR2 FQGTGA. CDR3 amino acids: CASSSGGSTDTQYF. The CDR3 DNA reads TGTGCCAGCTCGTCCGGGGGTAGCACAGATACGCAGTATTTT.